The rows below give T cell receptor beta chains drawn from one sample of a study of CD8+ T cells in alopecia areata. Generated by immunoSEQ multiplex PCR, the TCRdb table keeps only in-frame clones and is missing some. Here the sample spans 100,000 to 120,000 clones, roughly 64% being singletons. Sequencing used CD8+ T cells sorted from blood. The source of these receptors is a human donor in good health. The CDR3 runs from the conserved cysteine through the conserved F or W. Each record gives: V gene, clone size, D gene, J gene, CDR3 DNA, CDR3 protein. The D gene is left open where the match is weak. Rows may omit the clone size; those that give it use once, few, many or a size class.

v_call: TRBV28
clone_size: .
d_call: TRBD2
j_call: TRBJ2-2
cdr3_nt: TGTGCCAGCAGCCTAGCGGGGGACAACACCGGGGAGCTGTTTTTT
cdr3_aa: CASSLAGDNTGELFF

v_call: TRBV13
clone_size: few
d_call: .
j_call: TRBJ2-5
cdr3_nt: TGTGCCAGCAGCTCCGGGGTCGGGGCAGAGACCCAGTACTTC
cdr3_aa: CASSSGVGAETQYF

v_call: TRBV30
clone_size: .
d_call: TRBD1
j_call: TRBJ2-3
cdr3_nt: TGTGCCTGGAGTCCAGGGACAGGGGTCTACACAGATACGCAGTATTTT
cdr3_aa: CAWSPGTGVYTDTQYF

v_call: TRBV30
clone_size: .
d_call: .
j_call: TRBJ2-7
cdr3_nt: TGTGCCTGGAGTGGTGAGGTGAGCTACGAGCAGTACTTC
cdr3_aa: CAWSGEVSYEQYF

v_call: TRBV6-6
clone_size: .
d_call: TRBD1
j_call: TRBJ1-5
cdr3_nt: TGTGCCAGCGGGAACAGGGGCCGACAGCCCCAGCATTTT
cdr3_aa: CASGNRGRQPQHF

v_call: TRBV9
clone_size: .
d_call: TRBD2
j_call: TRBJ2-3
cdr3_nt: TGTGCCAGCAGCGCGGGACTAGCGGACACAGATACGCAGTATTTT
cdr3_aa: CASSAGLADTDTQYF

v_call: TRBV2
clone_size: few
d_call: TRBD1
j_call: TRBJ2-1
cdr3_nt: TGTGCCAGCAGTTGGGACAGGGGGCTCAATGAGCAGTTCTTC
cdr3_aa: CASSWDRGLNEQFF

v_call: TRBV19
clone_size: .
d_call: .
j_call: TRBJ2-7
cdr3_nt: TGTGCCAGTAGTCCCAGGTTTCATTACGAGCAGTACTTC
cdr3_aa: CASSPRFHYEQYF

v_call: TRBV20-1
clone_size: once
d_call: TRBD1
j_call: TRBJ1-1
cdr3_nt: TGCAGTGCGGGACAGGGTGAAGCTTTCTTT
cdr3_aa: CSAGQGEAFF

v_call: TRBV2
clone_size: .
d_call: .
j_call: TRBJ2-3
cdr3_nt: TGTGCCAGCAGAGAAAAAACAGGCTACACAGATACGCAGTATTTT
cdr3_aa: CASREKTGYTDTQYF

v_call: TRBV29-1
clone_size: few
d_call: .
j_call: TRBJ2-7
cdr3_nt: TGCAGCGTTCTGGTGTGGGAGACCTACGAGCAGTACTTC
cdr3_aa: CSVLVWETYEQYF

v_call: TRBV13
clone_size: .
d_call: .
j_call: TRBJ1-1
cdr3_nt: TGTGCCAGCAGCCCCTCCTCGACAGTGAACACTGAAGCTTTCTTT
cdr3_aa: CASSPSSTVNTEAFF

v_call: TRBV7-9
clone_size: .
d_call: .
j_call: TRBJ2-5
cdr3_nt: TGTGCCAGCAGCTCGTCGCTGGCGGAGACCCAGTACTTC
cdr3_aa: CASSSSLAETQYF

v_call: TRBV29-1
clone_size: few
d_call: .
j_call: TRBJ2-7
cdr3_nt: TGCAGCGTTGTTGCTTCAGCCTACGAGCAGTACTTC
cdr3_aa: CSVVASAYEQYF

v_call: TRBV2
clone_size: .
d_call: .
j_call: TRBJ1-2
cdr3_nt: TGTGCCAGCCCAGCCCAGGGCGATTATGGCTACACCTTC
cdr3_aa: CASPAQGDYGYTF

v_call: TRBV5-4
clone_size: few
d_call: .
j_call: TRBJ1-1
cdr3_nt: TGTGCCAGCAGCTTGGAGGATTCCGCCACTGAAGCTTTCTTT
cdr3_aa: CASSLEDSATEAFF

v_call: TRBV13
clone_size: .
d_call: TRBD1
j_call: TRBJ1-5
cdr3_nt: TGTGCCAGCAGCCTCGGGACAGGGGGGGGTCAGCCCCAGCATTTT
cdr3_aa: CASSLGTGGGQPQHF

v_call: TRBV5-6
clone_size: .
d_call: .
j_call: TRBJ2-7
cdr3_nt: TGTGCCAGCAGCTGGGGTAATCCCTACGAGCAGTACTTC
cdr3_aa: CASSWGNPYEQYF

v_call: TRBV9
clone_size: few
d_call: .
j_call: TRBJ1-1
cdr3_nt: TGTGCCAGCAGCGTCACAGGTTTGGGTGAAGCTTTCTTT
cdr3_aa: CASSVTGLGEAFF

v_call: TRBV29-1
clone_size: few
d_call: .
j_call: TRBJ2-3
cdr3_nt: TGCAGCGTTGGTTTTCTCGAAGGGCGCCCGGATCTCACAGATACGCAGTATTTT
cdr3_aa: CSVGFLEGRPDLTDTQYF

v_call: TRBV28
clone_size: .
d_call: .
j_call: TRBJ2-4
cdr3_nt: TGTGCCAGCAGTTTACTCGATGGCAAAAACATTCAGTACTTC
cdr3_aa: CASSLLDGKNIQYF

v_call: TRBV5-1
clone_size: few
d_call: TRBD2
j_call: TRBJ2-3
cdr3_nt: TGCGCCAGCAGCTCCGGGACTAGCGGGGGCACAGATACGCAGTATTTT
cdr3_aa: CASSSGTSGGTDTQYF

v_call: TRBV25-1
clone_size: .
d_call: .
j_call: TRBJ1-5
cdr3_nt: TGTGCCAGCAGTTTAGGAAATCAGCCCCAGCATTTT
cdr3_aa: CASSLGNQPQHF

v_call: TRBV7-9
clone_size: .
d_call: .
j_call: TRBJ2-5
cdr3_nt: TGTGCCAGTCAGAGGAGCCAAGAGACCCAGTACTTC
cdr3_aa: CASQRSQETQYF

v_call: TRBV1
clone_size: once
d_call: .
j_call: TRBJ1-2
cdr3_nt: TGCACCAGCAGCCAAGATATTCGTCGGACAGGGGGCGGAATTGGCTACACCTTC
cdr3_aa: CTSSQDIRRTGGGIGYTF

v_call: TRBV28
clone_size: .
d_call: .
j_call: TRBJ1-5
cdr3_nt: TGTGCCAGCAGTTTATGGGGGACCCCAGAAGGAGGGTGTTGCAATCAGCCCCAGCATTTT
cdr3_aa: CASSLWGTPEGGCCNQPQHF

v_call: TRBV4-3
clone_size: .
d_call: TRBD2
j_call: TRBJ2-2
cdr3_nt: TGCGCCAGCAGCCAAGGAGTAGCGGGGAATCCCGGGGAGCTGTTTTTT
cdr3_aa: CASSQGVAGNPGELFF

v_call: TRBV5-1
clone_size: .
d_call: .
j_call: TRBJ2-7
cdr3_nt: TGCGCCAGCAGCTTGGTCCAGGGGCCCCGAAACGAGCAGTACTTC
cdr3_aa: CASSLVQGPRNEQYF